The sequence of this T cell receptor (beta chain) was determined in a study of T cell repertoires in cytomegalovirus infection (dated by TCRdb to about 2019). Some background on the complete study: The HLA type of each donor mattered for the analysis, because public TCR beta signatures pointed to carriage of CMV infection along with the matching HLA type.

Summary of the overall study and its limitations: Carriers of CMV infection plus the relevant HLA type were discriminated by the cumulative frequency of public TCR beta family members in the study cohort and in an independent roughly 320-donor cohort. In the ex vivo response, HLA-C-restricted CMV-specific TCR beta clonotypes were dominant, and in two of eight donors the single most frequent clonotype came from this HLA-C-restricted group.

On this clonotype itself: Its antigen target is currently unknown. It has no much larger one-base neighbor in the sample; base qualities were not kept.

The sequencer listed for this sample is Illumina HiSeq 1500. TCRdb trimmed public reads at Q25 via fastp, called clones via MiXCR and kept in-frame beta chains. Every entry covers one CDR3 protein and lists the most common genes and DNA from its rows. Counted in this sample were some 170,000 distinct CDR3 sequences; 17% of them appeared once. Jointly, the top ten make up under 30% of the sample. The germline V gene (reference sequence) yields SEHNR for CDR1 and FQNEAQ for CDR2. Trimming takes 5 bases from V and 3 bases from J, and the germline ends sit 16 bases apart. The CDR3 contains 15 residues, cysteine and phenylalanine counted. The kept DNA is CDR3 alone, 45 bases in frame from the first base.

Sequenced: CD8+ T cells from PBMCs. This sequence was found in a human donor in good health (CMV status not recorded). Some clones in this sample may be carry-over from other donors' samples. The chain is made from TRBV7-9 and TRBJ2-5; TRBD2 is a weak D gene call, 5 bases matching. Read as DNA, the sequence is TGTGCCAGCAGCGGCGAGGGATCGGTCGAAGAGACCCAGTACTTC. This translates into CASSGEGSVEETQYF.